The T cell receptor beta chain under discussion was sequenced for a study of shared clonotypes between healthy human individuals. Whole-study context: Per-donor plates numbered three CD4 naive, three CD4 memory, two CD8 naive and one CD8 memory.

Researchers divided each subset's genomic DNA evenly across several immunoSEQ plates. Assay: immunoSEQ multiplex PCR; the TCRdb copy retains only in-frame clones and omits some. This sample carries around 2.1 million clones, about 93% of them seen once, and the ten largest clones take roughly 1.7%. The naive CD8 population came from CD45RO-negative cells selected for CCR7, without terminally differentiated effector memory CD45RA+ cells. CDR3 length: 16 amino acids. Germline-derived CDR1 and CDR2 are MDHEN and SYDVKM. The V gene end was trimmed by 3 bases and the J gene end by 4 bases; junction bases not matched to a gene: 9.

The sequence derives from a man between 18 and 35 years old in good health. Some clones in this sample may be carry-over from other donors' samples. This chain links TRBV28 with TRBJ2-7; 10 bases are shared with TRBD2. The sample consisted of naive CD8+ T cells from PBMCs. The CDR3 protein is CASSFPEREGGYEQYF. The CDR3 nucleotides are TGTGCCAGCAGTTTTCCGGAGCGGGAGGGGGGGTACGAGCAGTACTTC. Drawing the rest from reference TRBV28 and TRBJ2-7, the complete variable domain is DVKVTQSSRYLVKRTGEKVFLECVQDMDHENMFWYRQDPGLGLRLIYFSYDVKMKEKGDIPEGYSVSREKKERFSLILESASTNQTSMYLCASSFPEREGGYEQYFGPGTRLTVT.